This T cell receptor beta chain is drawn from a study of cytomegalovirus exposure and HLA in healthy donors (dated by TCRdb to 2015 to 2018). Background on the whole study: In an earlier analysis of 587 of the donors, 276 Gb of sequence data and 120 million or so unique TCR beta sequences from about 179 million T cells were reported. Roughly 300 gigabases of sequencing data and approximately 85 million unique TCR sequences were included in an early release covering about 620 HLA-typed donors. Among the roughly 390 genotyped donors, 81% belonged to the genetic ancestry cluster associated with self-reported Caucasian donors. The study aimed to test whether signatures of past pathogen exposure could be identified by cataloging public T cell receptors. The study profiled the T cell repertoires of 500 to 800 subjects by immunosequencing and related them to cytomegalovirus serostatus. Besides the first cohort of around 700 subjects, a separate validation cohort made up of roughly 120 different subjects was used. To predict cytomegalovirus infection status, the study combined high-throughput TCR immunosequencing, statistical association of individual TCRs with disease status, and machine learning. To study patterns of TCR occurrence, a later analysis re-analyzed previously published TCR beta repertoires from just over 650 donors and added high-resolution HLA genotyping. The later analysis used no new phenotypic data to find candidate immune exposures, relying instead on TCR beta sequences and their occurrence across donors. To decide whether each TCR beta V gene segment behaved as functional or pseudogenic, an earlier analysis of some 600 of the donors relied on high-throughput TCR beta sequencing. Donor age, sex, ethnicity and CMV serostatus were collected together with the repertoire data. Genome-wide SNP genotypes for about three fifths of the roughly 670 donors were used in a later genetic analysis, which treated that subset as a discovery cohort. All discovery cohort repertoires had been generated on a single sequencing platform. Class I and class II HLA loci were covered by the typing at four-digit resolution. Typing coverage differed by locus: A, B, C, DRB1 and DQB1 were typed in roughly 620-630 donors, DQA1 in around 500, DPA1 in some 610, and DPB1 in approximately 450. Four or five DR-DQ haplotypes were handled as single units for association and clustering because linkage in the cohort was strong. Among roughly 400 genotyped donors of the cohort, an average of roughly 230,000 unique TCR beta nucleotide sequences was sequenced per donor, of which roughly 17% were non-productive. The paper's findings and limits, for the study overall: Because counts were too low, roughly 16 rarely observed V segments, including chromosome 9 orphons, were excluded from the earlier analysis of 587 of the donors. In a later genetic analysis, a missense DCLRE1C variant was associated with V-gene and J-gene trimming of TCR beta chains, and the association was replicated in an independent cohort. A further reported finding was that TCR beta sequences accurately predicted the HLA-A and HLA-B alleles for most subjects in the first cohort. A later genetic analysis reported fewer N-insertions in productive TCRs among donors in an Asian-associated ancestry cluster than the approximately 670-donor mean. According to a later analysis, TCR association rates differed among HLA loci, with DRB1 alleles showing the most associated TCRs and HLA-C alleles showing the fewest. The classifier was reported to diagnose cytomegalovirus status with high specificity and sensitivity in both the original cohort and the validation cohort. Specific HLA alleles were associated with 15,000 to 20,000 TCR beta sequences at a false discovery rate of 0.05 in a later analysis. In vitro tests confirmed that a few of the cytomegalovirus-associated TCR beta chains recognize cytomegalovirus antigens. When HLA alleles, especially DR and DQ, strongly co-occurred, attributing TCR associations to individual alleles was difficult. A cluster of highly shared sequence variants was judged likely to represent a technical artifact of the sequencing pipeline. Because some donors lacked HLA typing at each locus, the association tests relied only on the typed subset. The study gave a list of under 200 TCR beta chains associated with cytomegalovirus. Several of the top co-occurrence clusters appeared to be linked to parvovirus B19, influenza, CMV and Epstein-Barr virus, according to a later analysis. Compared with equally common non-associated chains, HLA-associated TCR beta chains in a later analysis were more clonally expanded and had lower generation probabilities. Most TCR sequences were seen in very few donors, while some public TCRs were found in many individuals. Some IMGT-functional V segments, including TRBV6-2 and TRBV6-3, could not be told apart with the 87-base-pair reads, so those segments were excluded. This cohort had only TCR beta chains sequenced, and the lack of alpha or paired-chain data limited which features could be detected. According to a later analysis, most CMV-associated TCR beta chains appeared to be HLA-restricted, and the HLA associations seemed to be driven largely by CMV exposure. According to the authors, the approach could potentially be generalized to other disease states and immunological phenotypes. Immune exposure information for the cohort was limited to CMV serostatus. Correlated functional status among segregating V segments might be attributable to linkage disequilibrium, but an unknown experimental factor could not be ruled out. In an earlier analysis of around 600 of the donors, most TCR beta V segments appeared in productive rearrangements about 90% or about 30% of the time, broadly matching IMGT annotations. The presence/absence analyses assumed that sequencing depth was roughly uniform across donors, and that assumption may not be true.

Library construction relied on the immunoSEQ multiplex PCR assay. For the multiplex PCR, a mixture combining 60 forward primers for TCR Vbeta segments and 13 reverse primers for TCR Jbeta segments was used. Amplification of the CDR3 region of rearranged TCR beta genes was performed with a multiplex PCR assay on genomic DNA. On the Illumina HiSeq System, the amplified TCR beta libraries were sequenced as 87-base-pair reads. The original methods were these. A later analysis tallied 75 million to 85 million unique TCR beta chains across the 550 to 850 repertoires, and around 10 million of those chains were shared by two or more donors. Raw reads were error-corrected and collapsed into unique sequences by a nearest-neighbor algorithm in which closely related sequences were merged to remove PCR and sequencing errors. V, D and J gene segments were assigned by aligning CDR3 sequences to IMGT reference sequences. For a sequence to be retained, a match of at least six nucleotides was required to both a V gene segment and a J gene segment. Rearrangements were classified as productive when the CDR3 lacked stop codons and remained in frame with V and J, and all other rearrangements were classified as non-productive. Following IMGT convention, CDR3 was defined as the stretch from the second conserved V-encoded cysteine up to the conserved J-encoded phenylalanine. Sequences without an unambiguous match to a single V gene segment were excluded from the earlier analysis of about 600 of the donors. An earlier analysis of almost 600 of the donors classified V segments as functional when productive rearrangements were above 56.7% and as segregating when the standard deviation between donors was above 5%. A statistical classification framework was developed to diagnose cytomegalovirus status using the catalog of TCR beta chain sequences. A later analysis assigned V and J genes by comparing TCR nucleotide sequences with IMGT/GENE-DB human TR gene sequences. The TCRdist pipeline was used in a later analysis to assign CDR3 sequences and most-parsimonious VDJ recombination scenarios. In a later analysis, every TCR beta chain was defined by the combination of its CDR3 amino acid sequence and its V-gene family, and reads without a unique V-gene family were dropped. As a way to deal with suspected cross-contamination and a sequencing artifact, a later analysis dropped approximately 590 nucleotide sequences that were highly shared and had low generation probability. In a later analysis, a clonal expansion index for each public chain was calculated from normalized within-repertoire ranks of inferred template counts. In a later analysis, generation probabilities were computed with a VDJ recombination model fitted to out-of-frame rearrangements, and the resulting probabilities were checked against IGoR. Hypergeometric tests were used in a later analysis to score TCR-TCR, TCR-HLA and TCR-CMV co-occurrence, with a repertoire-size bias correction applied to the TCR pairs. In a later analysis, false discovery rates were estimated by permuting HLA or CMV assignments 20 times. In a later analysis, co-occurring TCRs were grouped using DBSCAN, and TCRdist sequence similarity was added for clustering within HLA-allele-positive subsets. Repertoires with fewer than 30,000 or more than 120,000 public chains, plus five repertoires with anomalous nucleotide sharing, were excluded from co-occurrence clustering. This immuneACCESS table, as held by TCRdb, lists in-frame sequences with V and J called but not all clones. Of the missing ones, under half trace to an unresolved V gene in checked studies; the others have no known cause. The V and J calls and clone size are taken from that table; D and trimming were inferred from the DNA. The sample table holds some 93,000 clones, of which around a tenth were seen once. The ten largest clones take up just over 5% of the sample.

The cohort comprised approximately 700 healthy bone marrow donors. At the time of sampling, all cohort members were nominally healthy, though unrecorded immune exposures were likely present. The donor was CMV seropositive and was included in the group of 290 or so seropositive cohort members. Every donor gave a peripheral blood sample, and the peripheral blood mononuclear cells from that sample were used for TCR beta sequencing. Genomic DNA extraction from the blood cell samples was performed with the Qiagen DNeasy Blood Extraction Kit. Reading from cysteine to phenylalanine, the CDR3 counts 14 amino acids. Just CDR3 DNA is preserved here, 42 bases in frame from base 1. For this chain, trimming is 4 bases at the V end and 7 bases at the J end, and the number of junction bases without a gene match is 3. The germline V gene yields SGDLS for CDR1 and YYNGEE for CDR2. About this clone: Its cognate antigen has yet to be identified. No clone much larger than this one lies a single base away; base qualities are absent.

Sequencing was performed on PBMCs. This receptor was obtained from a man aged 45 to 65 in good health and CMV-seropositive. This chain joins TRBV9 to TRBJ2-1; the junction holds 12 bases that match TRBD2. CDR3 reads: CASSTGTSGNEQFF. DNA sequence: TGTGCCAGCAGCACAGGGACTAGCGGGAATGAGCAGTTCTTC.